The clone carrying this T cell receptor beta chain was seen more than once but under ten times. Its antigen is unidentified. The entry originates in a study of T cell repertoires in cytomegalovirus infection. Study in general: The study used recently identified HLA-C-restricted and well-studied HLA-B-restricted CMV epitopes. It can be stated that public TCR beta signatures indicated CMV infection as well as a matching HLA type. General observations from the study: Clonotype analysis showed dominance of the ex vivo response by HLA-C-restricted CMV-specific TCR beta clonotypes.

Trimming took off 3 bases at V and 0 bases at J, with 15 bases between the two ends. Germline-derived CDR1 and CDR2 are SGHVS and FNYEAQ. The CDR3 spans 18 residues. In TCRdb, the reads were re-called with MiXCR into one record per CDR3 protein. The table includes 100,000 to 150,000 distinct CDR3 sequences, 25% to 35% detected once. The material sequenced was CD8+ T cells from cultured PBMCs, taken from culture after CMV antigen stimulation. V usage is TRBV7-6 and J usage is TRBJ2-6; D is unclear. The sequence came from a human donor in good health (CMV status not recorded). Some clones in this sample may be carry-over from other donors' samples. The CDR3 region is CASSLVDTLSSGANVLTF. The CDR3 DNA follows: TGTGCCAGCAGCTTGGTCGACACGCTTAGCTCTGGGGCCAACGTCCTGACTTTC.